This entry lists 17 T cell receptor beta chains sequenced from one sample in a study of Graves' ophthalmopathy and Graves' hyperthyroidism. RNA transcripts were the source from which TCR beta CDR3 regions were amplified. HTBI primers were employed in first-round RT-PCR, then a second-round multiplex PCR followed. MiXCR, applied by TCRdb to the multiplex PCR reads, yields one record per CDR3 protein. The table records fewer than 350,000 distinct CDR3 sequences, 15% to 20% of them present only once. Sequencing input: peripheral blood. The receptors derive from an adult man with Graves' ophthalmopathy.

This clonotype has a count of ten or more. The chain combines TRBV6-1 with TRBJ2-5; D is unclear. This CDR3 has 13 residues. Trimming cost V 1 base and J 4 bases, with 7 bases left between them. Germline V CDR1 and CDR2: MNHNS, SASEGT. CDR3 protein: CASSEERIETQYF. In DNA form, the CDR3 reads TGTGCCAGCAGTGAAGAACGGATAGAGACCCAGTACTTC.

This clonotype was recorded at least ten times. This chain links TRBV6-1 with TRBJ2-5, with D maybe TRBD2 (7 bases). The germline V and J ends were trimmed by 4 bases and 2 bases, with 11 bases remaining between them. Germline V gives CDR1 MNHNS, CDR2 SASEGT. CDR3 length equals 14 residues. This CDR3 reads CASSGGGGQETQYF. The CDR3, as DNA: TGTGCCAGCAGTGGGGGGGGCGGACAAGAGACCCAGTACTTC.

This clonotype has at least ten counts. This chain links TRBV5-1 with TRBJ1-2; 11 bases match TRBD1. This CDR3 contains 15 residues. CDR1 is SGHRS, CDR2 YFSETQ, per germline. The trim removed 4 bases at V and 2 bases at J, leaving 4 bases unmatched. The CDR3 here is CASSDRDRGNYGYTF. CDR3 coding DNA: TGCGCCAGCAGCGACCGGGACAGGGGGAACTATGGCTACACCTTC.

This clonotype was counted at least ten times. The chain carries TRBV29-1 and TRBJ2-5; 7 nucleotides agree with TRBD2. From germline, CDR1 is SQVTM and CDR2 ANQGSEA. V dropped 3 bases and J dropped 6; count of bases not matched to a gene: 13. The CDR3 sequence is 15 residues long. The DNA of the CDR3 is TGCAGCGTTGAGTCGAGCGGGACGGCTTTGAAGACCCAGTACTTC. Residues: CSVESSGTALKTQYF.

Ten or more counts support this clonotype. The chain carries TRBV12-3 or TRBV12-4 and TRBJ2-7; TRBD1 might be the D (6 bases). V dropped 3 bases and J dropped 7 bases, with 16 bases sitting between them. This CDR3 is 14 amino acids long. The CDR3 loop is CASSFSETGPEQYF. The CDR3 DNA follows: TGTGCCAGCAGTTTTTCGGAAACAGGGCCGGAGCAGTACTTC.

This clonotype was seen many times. The rearrangement links TRBV2 to TRBJ2-7; 10 positions match TRBD1. Losses at the gene ends were 0 bases for V and 4 bases for J; bases not matched to a gene: 6. The CDR3 covers 16 residues. Germline V gene data show CDR1 as SNHLY and CDR2 as FYNNEI. CDR3 in DNA: TGTGCCAGCAGTGAAGCAATGGGACAGGGGATTTACGAGCAGTACTTC. Protein product: CASSEAMGQGIYEQYF.

This clonotype occurred many times. The chain carries TRBV12-3 or TRBV12-4 and TRBJ2-7; D is possibly TRBD1 (5 bases). This CDR3 spans 15 amino acids. Trimming took off 7 bases at V and 0 bases at J, with 16 bases between the two ends. CDR3 amino acids: CASTHGRGTSYEQYF. CDR3 DNA sequence: TGTGCCAGCACCCACGGAAGGGGCACCTCCTACGAGCAGTACTTC.

In regard to this clonotype: As the CDR3 is not closed by the conserved phenylalanine or tryptophan, this likely results from a read error. The chain couples TRBV19 to TRBJ2-5; possibly TRBD1 for D (6 bases). The CDR3 is made up of 16 amino acids. Per germline, CDR1 LNHDA and CDR2 SQIVND (reference sequence). Trimming took off 6 bases at V and 5 bases at J, with 22 bases between the two ends. In DNA form, the CDR3 reads TGTGCCAGTAGCCCCGGTTTTGGGGGCACGGGGGAGACCCAGTACCTC. Translated: CASSPGFGGTGETQYL.

The sample holds many counts of this clonotype. The chain joins TRBV6-2 or TRBV6-3 to TRBJ1-1, with 11 bases aligning to TRBD1. V lost 2 bases to trimming and J lost 4 bases; unmatched junction nucleotides: 3. The CDR3 is made up of 15 amino acids. CDR1 and CDR2 from the germline V gene are MNHEY and SVGEGT. The CDR3 reads CASSYAGQGATEAFF. For the CDR3, the DNA is TGTGCCAGCAGTTACGCTGGACAGGGGGCCACTGAAGCTTTCTTT.

This clonotype was found many times. The chain has TRBV4-3 and TRBJ2-7, with 10 bases identical to TRBD1. The CDR3 totals 15 residues. Looked up from germline, CDR1 is LGHNA and CDR2 is YSLEER. V shed 0 bases and J 3 bases; nucleotides not matched to a gene: 2. The CDR3 nucleotides read TGCGCCAGCAGCCAAGAGGGACAGGGGCGCTACGAGCAGTACTTC. Its protein product is CASSQEGQGRYEQYF.

This clonotype was counted at least ten times. The chain combines TRBV9 with TRBJ2-7; 10 bases agree with TRBD2. The ends lost 0 bases at V and 6 bases at J; junction bases unmatched: 6. The CDR3 contains 15 residues. Germline V gene sequence: CDR1 SGDLS, CDR2 YYNGEE. The CDR3 region is CASSVGALAGVEQYF. In DNA, the CDR3 is TGTGCCAGCAGCGTAGGGGCTCTAGCGGGAGTCGAGCAGTACTTC.

This clonotype was picked up many times. The chain joins TRBV12-3 or TRBV12-4 to TRBJ2-5; TRBD2 matches at 7 bases. Trimming took 6 bases from V and 7 from J; bases not matched to a gene: 8. This CDR3 has 13 residues. The CDR3 here is CASRRSGGGTQYF. The CDR3 DNA follows: TGTGCCAGCAGGCGTTCTGGGGGGGGGACCCAGTACTTC.

The sample holds many counts of this clonotype. J is TRBJ2-7 and V is TRBV3-1, with TRBD1 identical over 7 bases. In germline, CDR1 is LGHDT, CDR2 YNNKEL (reference sequence). Germline trimming cut 2 bases from V and 0 bases from J; bases unmatched to any gene: 10. CDR3 size: 17 residues. The CDR3, as DNA: TGTGCCAGCAGCCAAAGATGGGGACAGTCGGACTCCTACGAGCAGTACTTC. Translation gives CASSQRWGQSDSYEQYF.

This clonotype was observed many times. The V and J genes are TRBV20-1 and TRBJ2-5; TRBD2 agrees at 13 bases. The germline V gene has CDR1 DFQATT and CDR2 SNEGSKA (reference sequence). The CDR3 is 15 amino acids. Trimming cost V 5 bases and J 4 bases; bases outside gene matches: 7. The DNA for the CDR3 is TGCAGTGCTCCACCTCGGACTAGCGGGGGAGAGACCCAGTACTTC. Protein sequence: CSAPPRTSGGETQYF.

Many counts were recorded for this clonotype. V usage is TRBV28 and J usage is TRBJ1-6, with 9 bases identical to TRBD1. V dropped 4 bases and J dropped 9; count of bases not matched to a gene: 7. Germline V gene data show CDR1 as MDHEN and CDR2 as SYDVKM. This CDR3 comprises 15 residues. The CDR3 here is CASSSPGQGISPLHF. Here the CDR3 DNA reads TGTGCCAGCAGTTCCCCGGGACAGGGTATTTCACCCCTCCACTTT.

This chain links TRBV7-8 with TRBJ2-2, with D possibly TRBD2 on 6 matching bases. CDR3 length: 14 amino acids. V lost 6 bases, J lost 4 bases, and 12 bases lay in between. The V gene's germline CDR1 is SGHVS and CDR2 FQNEAQ. The CDR3 sequence is CASRQEGGTGELFF. CDR3 bases: TGTGCCAGCAGGCAGGAGGGTGGCACCGGGGAGCTGTTTTTT.

This clonotype has ten or more counts. The chain combines TRBV24-1 with TRBJ2-7; 9 bases are a match to TRBD1. J was trimmed by 3 bases and V by 3 bases; bases with no gene match: 8. This CDR3 region has 16 residues. CDR1 KGHDR and CDR2 SFDVKD come from the germline V gene. The CDR3 DNA follows: TGTGCCACCAGTGATGAACGGACAGGGGTCCGCTACGAGCAGTACTTC. Translating it yields CATSDERTGVRYEQYF.